This TCR beta chain was found in a study of blood T cell repertoires in COVID-19. Whole-study context: Acute and convalescent COVID-19 specimens originated in the United States, Italy and Spain.

Trimming removed 2 bases from V and 11 bases from J; junction bases left unmatched: 7. Per germline, CDR1 SGHDT and CDR2 YYEEEE. CDR3 length equals 14 residues. How the authors handled the data: Estimated nucleated cell counts came from reference gene primer amplification. The method was immunoSEQ multiplex PCR; TCRdb's version includes in-frame clones alone and lacks a portion of them. V and J calls and clone size are as listed in that table; D and trimming were resolved from the DNA. The repertoire holds roughly 130,000 clones, approximately 80% seen once, with about 12% in the top ten. Sample: peripheral blood. This TCR was sampled from a woman aged 55-70 years with acute or convalescent COVID-19. The V gene is TRBV5-6, the J gene TRBJ1-6, with TRBD1 matching 7 bases. CDR3 residues: CASSFRTGSPPLHF. Here the CDR3 DNA reads TGTGCCAGCAGCTTCCGGACAGGTAGTCCACCCCTCCACTTT. The full variable domain, its missing parts supplied by reference TRBV5-6 and TRBJ1-6, is DAGVTQSPTHLIKTRGQQVTLRCSPKSGHDTVSWYQQALGQGPQFIFQYYEEEERQRGNFPDRFSGHQFPNYSSELNVNALLLGDSALYLCASSFRTGSPPLHFGNGTRLTVT.